Presented here are 18 T cell receptor beta chains from one specimen sequenced in a study of blood T cell repertoires in COVID-19 (dated by TCRdb to 2020 to 2021). Libraries were prepared through the immunoSEQ multiplex PCR assay. In its TCRdb copy, this immuneACCESS table keeps in-frame sequences only and misses some clones. Where compared with another copy, unresolved V genes explain less than half of these, and the others have no known cause. This sample holds some 70,000 clones; roughly 86% were observed only once. The ten largest clones take up about 0.87% of the sample. The sequenced sample was peripheral blood. The source is a woman aged 70-85 years with acute or convalescent COVID-19.

V and J are TRBV5-1 and TRBJ2-3; 12 bases align to TRBD1. V was clipped by 4 bases and J by 4 bases; unmatched bases: 7. CDR1 and CDR2 (germline): SGHRS, YFSETQ. CDR3 length equals 16 residues. The CDR3 loop reads CASSLRDRGLSDTQYF. The CDR3 DNA reads as TGCGCCAGCAGCCTCCGGGACAGGGGGCTCTCAGATACGCAGTATTTT.

This chain joins TRBV29-1 and TRBJ1-1; D gene ambiguous. This CDR3 spans 13 amino acids. Germline CDR1 is SQVTM and CDR2 is ANQGSEA. Trimming shortened V by 3 bases and J by 1 base, and 9 bases separated the two germline ends. The CDR3 loop reads CSVEWHANTEAFF. CDR3 nucleotide sequence: TGCAGCGTTGAGTGGCACGCGAACACTGAAGCTTTCTTT.

This clone occurred a few times. This chain links TRBV7-9 with TRBJ1-3; 7 nucleotides line up with TRBD1. This CDR3 has 15 amino acids. The trim removed 3 bases at V and 1 base at J, leaving 3 bases unmatched. Germline V gene data show CDR1 as SEHNR and CDR2 as FQNEAQ (reference sequence). The DNA for the CDR3 is TGTGCCAGCAGCTTGTCAGGGGGTTCTGGAAACACCATATATTTT. It is translated as CASSLSGGSGNTIYF.

This sequence joins TRBV19 and TRBJ1-1; 9 bases are a match to TRBD1. The germline V gene has CDR1 LNHDA and CDR2 SQIVND (reference sequence). V lost 0 bases to trimming and J lost 12 bases; unmatched junction nucleotides: 14. The length of the CDR3 is 16 residues. The CDR3 DNA sequence: TGTGCCAGTAGTATAGATCTTAATCTGATGGGACAGGGAACTTTCTTT. As protein: CASSIDLNLMGQGTFF.

This clone has a handful of counts. The DNA for the CDR3 is TGTGCCAGTAGTATACAGGCCGGCTACGAGCAGTACTTC. Translation: CASSIQAGYEQYF. The chain is built from TRBV19 and TRBJ2-7; D is unclear. Germline loops: CDR1 LNHDA, CDR2 SQIVND (reference sequence). There are 13 residues in the CDR3. Trimming stripped 2 bases from V and 3 bases from J, with 8 bases between.

The CDR3 loop reads CASSGAVGPNTGELFF. CDR3 coding DNA: TGCGCCAGCAGCGGCGCGGTGGGGCCCAACACCGGGGAGCTGTTTTTT. The J gene is TRBJ2-2, the V gene TRBV5-1, with D perhaps matching TRBD1 (5 bases). The CDR3 totals 16 residues. Trimming took 4 bases from V and 2 from J, leaving 15 bases between them. Germline V gene lookup returns CDR1 SGHRS and CDR2 YFSETQ.

V usage is TRBV19 and J usage is TRBJ2-6; D not certain. CDR1 is LNHDA, CDR2 SQIVND, per germline (reference sequence). Trimming shortened V by 5 bases and J by 0 bases, and 20 bases separated the two germline ends. The CDR3 sequence is 19 residues long. CDR3 nucleotide sequence: TGTGCCAGTAGTCCCCTACAGAAGGTTGGGCTCTCTGGGGCCAACGTCCTGACTTTC. Protein: CASSPLQKVGLSGANVLTF.

V and J are TRBV12-5 and TRBJ2-1; D may be TRBD1 (5 bases). CDR1 is LGHNT, CDR2 FRNRAP, per germline. The germline V and J ends were trimmed by 0 bases and 9 bases, with 9 bases remaining between them. CDR3 length: 13 residues. The CDR3 loop reads CASGLVDSSEQFF. The DNA of the CDR3 is TGTGCTAGTGGTTTGGTAGACAGTAGTGAGCAGTTCTTC.

This clone occurred a few times. The CDR3 here is CASSNDGNYGYTF. The CDR3 coding sequence is TGTGCCAGCAGCAACGACGGGAACTATGGCTACACCTTC. This chain links TRBV6-2 or TRBV6-3 with TRBJ1-2, with D unresolved. The ends were cut back, 6 bases at V and 2 bases at J, with 10 bases in the middle. Germline assignment: CDR1 MNHEY and CDR2 SVGEGT. The length of the CDR3 is 13 residues.

V is TRBV19 and J is TRBJ1-6, with D hard to call. Germline CDR1 LNHDA, CDR2 SQIVND (reference sequence). CDR3 length: 12 residues. Trimming shortened V by 4 bases and J by 8 bases, and 6 bases separated the two germline ends. CDR3 sequence (DNA): TGTGCCAGTAGTACCCTCGATTCACCCCTCCACTTT. Translated, it gives CASSTLDSPLHF.

The chain links TRBV4-1 to TRBJ2-5, with D perhaps TRBD1 (6 bases). CDR1 MGHRA and CDR2 YSYEKL come from the germline V gene. The CDR3 spans 16 residues. The V and J ends lost 0 bases and 5 bases respectively, with 16 bases between them. In DNA, the CDR3 is TGCGCCAGCAGCCAAGAAGGGGACATAGGGTGGGAGACCCAGTACTTC. Translating it yields CASSQEGDIGWETQYF.

This clone was seen more than once but under ten times. The J gene is TRBJ1-4, the V gene TRBV10-1; perhaps TRBD1 as D (6 bases). Germline CDR1 and CDR2: WNHNN and SYGVQD (reference sequence). This CDR3 is built from 17 residues. Trimming shortened V by 5 bases and J by 1 base, and 17 bases separated the two germline ends. The DNA of the CDR3 is TGCGCCAGCAGTCCAGCAGCACTAGGGGGAACTAATGAAAAACTGTTTTTT. Encoded protein: CASSPAALGGTNEKLFF.

The chain links TRBV7-3 to TRBJ1-4; unclear D gene. The CDR3 has 15 residues. The V end lost 2 bases, the J end lost 1 base, and 8 bases lay between the germline ends. CDR1 is SGHTA and CDR2 is FQGTGA in the germline V gene. CDR3 DNA: TGTGCCAGCAGCTTATGGGGAGGAACTAATGAAAAACTGTTTTTT. The encoded protein is CASSLWGGTNEKLFF.

The chain uses TRBV2 and TRBJ1-2, with 7 bases aligning to TRBD1. Per germline, CDR1 SNHLY and CDR2 FYNNEI. CDR3 length: 15 residues. V was pared by 9 bases and J by 5 bases, with 15 bases of the junction left unmatched. Here the CDR3 DNA reads TGTGCCAGTACCCTGGGGGGACAGTCTGGGTATGGCTACACCTTC. This gives the protein CASTLGGQSGYGYTF. The whole variable domain, filled in from reference TRBV2 and TRBJ1-2, reads EPEVTQTPSHQVTQMGQEVILRCVPISNHLYFYWYRQILGQKVEFLVSFYNNEISEKSEIFDDQFSVERPDGSNFTLKIRSTKLEDSAMYFCASTLGGQSGYGYTFGSGTRLTVV.

The chain carries TRBV19 and TRBJ1-5; D is ambiguous. V was clipped by 6 bases and J by 0 bases, with 12 bases between them. Germline-derived CDR1 and CDR2 are LNHDA and SQIVND (reference sequence). There are 15 residues in the CDR3. The CDR3 region has the DNA TGTGCCAGTAGCCGCCTAACAGCTAGCAATCAGCCCCAGCATTTT. Protein product: CASSRLTASNQPQHF.

The chain has TRBV6-4 and TRBJ2-1; perhaps TRBD2 as D (6 bases). The CDR3 totals 12 residues. Germline V gene sequence: CDR1 MRHNA, CDR2 SNTAGT. V dropped 4 bases and J dropped 9 bases, with 10 bases sitting between them. This CDR3 reads CASSGISGEQFF. The CDR3 DNA reads TGTGCCAGCAGTGGGATTAGCGGTGAGCAGTTCTTC.

The V call is TRBV12-5, the J call TRBJ2-3; 9 bases are a match to TRBD1. CDR3 size: 17 residues. The junction had 11 bases not matched to a gene; V was cut back by 7 bases and J by 0 bases. CDR1 is LGHNT, CDR2 FRNRAP, per germline. The CDR3 loop is CASVPGDRGYSTDTQYF. DNA of the CDR3: TGTGCTAGTGTCCCGGGCGACAGGGGGTATAGCACAGATACGCAGTATTTT.

The chain links TRBV5-1 to TRBJ1-4, with D possibly matching TRBD1 (5 bases). Between the trimmed V and J ends, which lost 0 bases and 0 bases, there was a span of 9 bases. CDR1 is SGHRS, CDR2 YFSETQ, per germline. This CDR3 spans 16 amino acids. CDR3: CASSLDTGATNEKLFF. The CDR3 DNA is TGCGCCAGCAGCTTGGACACGGGGGCAACTAATGAAAAACTGTTTTTT. Combining the CDR3 with reference TRBV5-1 and TRBJ1-4 gives the whole variable domain KAGVTQTPRYLIKTRGQQVTLSCSPISGHRSVSWYQQTPGQGLQFLFEYFSETQRNKGNFPGRFSGRQFSNSRSEMNVSTLELGDSALYLCASSLDTGATNEKLFFGSGTQLSVL.